This T cell receptor beta chain was recorded in a study of T cell repertoires in cytomegalovirus infection. For the study at large: Based on public TCR beta signatures, there were indications of CMV infection and of a matching HLA type. Study observations and caveats: Ex vivo responses were dominated by HLA-C-restricted CMV-specific TCR beta clonotypes. Cumulative public TCR beta family frequency identified carriers of CMV plus the relevant HLA.

The CDR3 spans 13 residues. CDR1 SGHTA and CDR2 FQGNSA come from the germline V gene. V dropped 8 bases and J dropped 7 bases, with 17 bases sitting between them. One entry per CDR3 protein results from TCRdb running MiXCR on the reads. In the table there are a few hundred thousand distinct CDR3 sequences, approximately 9.5% of which are singletons. This clonotype came up a few times. The antigen is undetermined. Sequencing was performed on PBMCs. J is TRBJ1-2 and V is TRBV7-2; D might be TRBD1 (5 bases). The sequence was collected from a human donor in good health (CMV status not recorded). Some clones in this sample may be carry-over from other donors' samples. Here the CDR3 reads CASGMGGAGGYTF. The DNA of the CDR3 is TGTGCCAGCGGTATGGGAGGGGCGGGTGGCTACACCTTC. The variable domain in full, with the rest retrieved from reference TRBV7-2 and TRBJ1-2, is GAGVSQSPSNKVTEKGKDVELRCDPISGHTALYWYRQSLGQGLEFLIYFQGNSAPDKSGLPSDRFSAERTGGSVSTLTIQRTQQEDSAVYLCASGMGGAGGYTFGSGTRLTVV.